This section outlines one T cell receptor (beta chain) sequence together with its context. Each CDR3 protein is one row after TCRdb ran MiXCR on the 5' RACE reads. The sample consists of roughly 380,000 distinct CDR3 sequences, around 30% of them appearing once. The CDR3 consists of 17 residues. CDR1 and CDR2 from the germline V gene are SGHAT and FQNNGV. With 1 base removed from V and 0 bases from J, the gap between germline ends came to 10 bases. This specimen comes from a study of identical twins' blood T cells. Sequencing input: PBMCs. The TCR was taken from a woman aged 18-55 years in good health. The chain combines TRBV11-2 with TRBJ2-6, with D unclear. The CDR3 DNA is TGTGCCAGCAGCTTAGGTGTCGTGAGCTCTGGGGCCAACGTCCTGACTTTC. Its protein is CASSLGVVSSGANVLTF.